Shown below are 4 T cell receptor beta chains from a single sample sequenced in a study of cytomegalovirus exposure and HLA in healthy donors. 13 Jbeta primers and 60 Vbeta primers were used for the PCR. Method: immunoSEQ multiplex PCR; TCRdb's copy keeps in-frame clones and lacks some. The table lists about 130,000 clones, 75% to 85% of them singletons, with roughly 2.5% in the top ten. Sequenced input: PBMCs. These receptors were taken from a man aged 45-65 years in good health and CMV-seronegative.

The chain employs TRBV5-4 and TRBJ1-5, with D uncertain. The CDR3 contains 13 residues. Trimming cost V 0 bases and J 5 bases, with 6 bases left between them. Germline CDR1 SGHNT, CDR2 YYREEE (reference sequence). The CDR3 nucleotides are TGTGCCAGCAGCTTGGACGGTTATCAGCCCCAGCATTTT. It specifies CASSLDGYQPQHF.

CDR3 residues: CASSLSAVLNEKLFF. In DNA form, the CDR3 reads TGTGCCAGCAGTTTATCGGCAGTCCTTAATGAAAAACTGTTTTTT. The chain uses TRBV27 and TRBJ1-4; the D is unclear. Trimming stripped 0 bases from V and 4 bases from J, with 9 bases between. The CDR3 runs to 15 residues. CDR1 and CDR2 from the germline V gene are MNHEY and SMNVEV (reference sequence). The entire variable domain, with the rest obtained from reference TRBV27 and TRBJ1-4, is as follows: EAQVTQNPRYLITVTGKKLTVTCSQNMNHEYMSWYRQDPGLGLRQIYYSMNVEVTDKGDVPEGYKVSRKEKRNFPLILESPSPNQTSLYFCASSLSAVLNEKLFFGSGTQLSVL.

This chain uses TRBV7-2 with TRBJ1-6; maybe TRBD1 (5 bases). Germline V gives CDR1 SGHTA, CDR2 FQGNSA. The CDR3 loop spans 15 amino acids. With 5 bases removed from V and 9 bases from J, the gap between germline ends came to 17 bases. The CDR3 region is CASSGGGNRISPLHF. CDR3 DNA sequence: TGTGCCAGCAGCGGGGGAGGGAATAGGATTTCACCCCTCCACTTT.

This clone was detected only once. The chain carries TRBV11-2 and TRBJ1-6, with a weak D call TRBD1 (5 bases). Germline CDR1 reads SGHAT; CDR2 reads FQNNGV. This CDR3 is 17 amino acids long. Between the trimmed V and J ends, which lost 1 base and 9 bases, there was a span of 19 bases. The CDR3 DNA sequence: TGTGCCAGCAGCTTAGGGGGGGGGAGCATAGCCACTTCACCCCTCCACTTT. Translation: CASSLGGGSIATSPLHF.